Below are 27 T cell receptor beta chains sequenced from a single sample in a study of blood T cell repertoires in COVID-19. The table came from immunoSEQ multiplex PCR; TCRdb's copy has only in-frame clones and leaves some out. The sample holds some 190,000 clones, over 75% seen once. The sequenced sample consisted of PBMCs or T cells enriched from blood (not recorded which). The source of these receptors is a man aged 25 to 40 with acute COVID-19.

This clone was counted a few times. This chain uses TRBV19 with TRBJ1-4, with a possible D match to TRBD1 (6 bases). The V end lost 3 bases, the J end lost 8 bases, and 13 bases lay between the germline ends. Germline loops: CDR1 LNHDA, CDR2 SQIVND (reference sequence). The CDR3 covers 14 residues. CDR3 DNA: TGTGCCAGTAGTATCCCAGGGGCTAGGGAAAAACTGTTTTTT. Encoded protein: CASSIPGAREKLFF.

The rearrangement links TRBV28 to TRBJ2-3; 8 nucleotides line up with TRBD1. Germline V lookup: CDR1 MDHEN, CDR2 SYDVKM. V gave up 4 bases and J gave up 0 bases; unmatched junction bases: 3. This CDR3 spans 15 amino acids. CDR3 DNA sequence: TGTGCCAGCAGTTCGACAGGGGCTAGCACAGATACGCAGTATTTT. Its translation: CASSSTGASTDTQYF.

This chain uses TRBV5-1 with TRBJ2-7; D is ambiguous. Trimming left V 1 base short and J 0 bases short, with 14 bases between. Germline lookup yields CDR1 SGHRS and CDR2 YFSETQ. This CDR3 region has 16 residues. The CDR3 DNA sequence: TGCGCCAGCAGCTTGTTGGGCCAGTTGAGCTCCTACGAGCAGTACTTC. Translated, it gives CASSLLGQLSSYEQYF.

The chain combines TRBV27 with TRBJ2-7; D possibly corresponds to TRBD1 (5 bases). From germline, CDR1 is MNHEY and CDR2 SMNVEV (reference sequence). The CDR3 contains 15 residues. The germline V and J ends were trimmed by 10 bases and 0 bases, with 19 bases remaining between them. The CDR3 spells CATRSDGHLSYEQYF. The CDR3 DNA follows: TGTGCCACTCGGTCGGACGGACACCTCTCCTACGAGCAGTACTTC.

CDR3 sequence reads: CASSDYRAEKLFF. Here the CDR3 DNA reads TGTGCCAGCAGTGATTACAGGGCCGAAAAACTGTTTTTT. The chain joins TRBV6-1 to TRBJ1-4; maybe TRBD1 (6 bases). The CDR3 is 13 residues long. Per germline, CDR1 MNHNS and CDR2 SASEGT. Trimming stripped 3 bases from V and 8 bases from J, with 10 bases between.

This clone has only a few counts. This chain connects TRBV18 to TRBJ1-1; the match to TRBD1 covers 8 bases. The V gene end was trimmed by 3 bases and the J gene end by 3 bases; junction bases not matched to a gene: 6. Germline V gene sequence: CDR1 KGHSH, CDR2 LQKENI. CDR3 length equals 15 residues. This CDR3 reads CASSPRQGTDTEAFF. CDR3 in DNA: TGTGCCAGCTCACCCCGACAGGGGACGGACACTGAAGCTTTCTTT.

CDR3 region: CASSLVAIYNEQFF. In nucleotides, the CDR3 is TGTGCCAGCAGTTTGGTAGCGATCTACAATGAGCAGTTCTTC. V is TRBV28 and J is TRBJ2-1; D is perhaps TRBD2 (5 bases). The ends were cut back, 3 bases at V and 3 bases at J, with 9 bases in the middle. The CDR3 contains 14 residues. Germline V gene data show CDR1 as MDHEN and CDR2 as SYDVKM.

V is TRBV6-5 and J is TRBJ1-2; 8 bases line up with TRBD1. J gave up 6 bases and V 2 bases, and 5 bases lay outside the gene matches. The CDR3 sequence is 14 residues long. CDR1 MNHEY and CDR2 SVGAGI come from the germline V gene. CDR3 nucleotide sequence: TGTGCCAGCAGTTACCGTCAGGGGGCACATGGCTACACCTTC. Protein product: CASSYRQGAHGYTF.

A few counts support this clone. The CDR3 sequence is CASETLAGGTDTQYF. CDR3 DNA: TGTGCCAGCGAGACCCTAGCGGGGGGCACAGATACGCAGTATTTT. V usage is TRBV28 and J usage is TRBJ2-3, with 10 bases identical to TRBD2. The CDR3 extends over 15 amino acids. In germline, CDR1 is MDHEN, CDR2 SYDVKM. V shed 8 bases and J 1 base; nucleotides not matched to a gene: 6.

The DNA for the CDR3 is TGTGCCAGTACACGGGACAGGGGGTACAATGAGCAGTTCTTC. Residues: CASTRDRGYNEQFF. The chain is built from TRBV19 and TRBJ2-1; 11 nucleotides agree with TRBD1. In germline, CDR1 is LNHDA, CDR2 SQIVND (reference sequence). CDR3 length equals 14 residues. The V and J ends lost 7 bases and 4 bases, in that order; junction bases with no gene match: 3.

The chain employs TRBV28 and TRBJ1-2, with D tentatively TRBD1 (6 bases). CDR3 length equals 14 residues. Trimming pared 5 bases from V and 5 bases from J, leaving 15 bases between. Germline values: CDR1 MDHEN, CDR2 SYDVKM. The CDR3 reads CASSLGGREYGYTF. The CDR3 nucleotides read TGTGCCAGCAGTCTCGGGGGGCGGGAGTATGGCTACACCTTC.

This clone was found a few times. This chain uses TRBV6-5 with TRBJ2-4; the D gene is possibly TRBD1 (6 bases). Germline V gene sequence: CDR1 MNHEY, CDR2 SVGAGI. The V gene lost 6 bases and the J gene lost 3 bases, with 12 bases spanning the gap. CDR3 size: 14 residues. CDR3 nucleotides: TGTGCCAGCAGATCCTCAGGGGACAAAAACATTCAGTACTTC. This sequence encodes CASRSSGDKNIQYF.

The chain couples TRBV2 to TRBJ1-6, with 9 positions matching TRBD1. The germline CDR1 and CDR2 sequences are SNHLY and FYNNEI. The CDR3 consists of 13 residues. V shed 7 bases and J 7 bases; nucleotides not matched to a gene: 2. The CDR3 loop is CASTGTGNSPLHF. In DNA, the CDR3 is TGTGCCAGCACAGGGACAGGGAATTCACCCCTCCACTTT.

This clone was observed a few times. V and J are TRBV27 and TRBJ1-6, with D unclear. This CDR3 spans 13 amino acids. Germline V gene data show CDR1 as MNHEY and CDR2 as SMNVEV (reference sequence). Trimming removed 4 bases from V and 9 bases from J, with 10 bases in between. Written as DNA, the CDR3 is TGTGCCAGCAGTTACGCGTATGGTTCACCCCTCCACTTT. Amino acid sequence: CASSYAYGSPLHF.

This clone has more than one count but fewer than ten. This chain connects TRBV18 to TRBJ2-2; 9 bases match TRBD1. Losses at the gene ends were 6 bases for V and 6 bases for J; bases not matched to a gene: 14. This CDR3 has 17 amino acids. In germline, CDR1 is KGHSH, CDR2 LQKENI. The CDR3 nucleotides are TGTGCCAGCTCCCCCCCTACCGGGACAGGGCTATCCGGGGAGCTGTTTTTT. Translation gives CASSPPTGTGLSGELFF.

A single count supports this clone. The gene calls are TRBV5-1 and TRBJ2-3, with D tentatively TRBD2 (5 bases). Trimming shortened V by 3 bases and J by 2 bases, and 10 bases separated the two germline ends. Germline V lookup: CDR1 SGHRS, CDR2 YFSETQ. The CDR3 totals 14 residues. The CDR3 loop is CASSWGDNTDTQYF. CDR3 sequence (DNA): TGCGCCAGCAGCTGGGGAGATAACACAGATACGCAGTATTTT.

The rearrangement joins TRBV27 to TRBJ1-2; D is ambiguous. V was clipped by 6 bases and J by 4 bases, with 12 bases between them. The CDR3 totals 13 residues. CDR1 and CDR2 from the germline V gene are MNHEY and SMNVEV (reference sequence). The CDR3: CASSPAGIYGYTF. The CDR3 region has the DNA TGTGCCAGCAGCCCCGCCGGGATCTATGGCTACACCTTC.

This rearrangement joins TRBV27 to TRBJ1-4; 7 bases fit TRBD1. After removal of 5 bases from V and 3 bases from J, the junction contained 6 bases not matched to a gene. Germline V gene data show CDR1 as MNHEY and CDR2 as SMNVEV (reference sequence). The CDR3 covers 15 residues. This CDR3 reads CASSILGQSNEKLFF. CDR3 coding DNA: TGTGCCAGCAGTATACTGGGACAGTCTAATGAAAAACTGTTTTTT.

This chain joins TRBV14 and TRBJ2-5; 13 bases are a match to TRBD2. Per germline, CDR1 SGHDN and CDR2 FVKESK. V dropped 4 bases and J dropped 5; count of bases not matched to a gene: 7. The length of the CDR3 is 16 residues. DNA for the CDR3: TGTGCCAGCAGCCCCGGACTAGCGGGGGCCGGGGAGACCCAGTACTTC. Residues: CASSPGLAGAGETQYF.

The rearrangement links TRBV3-1 (or the pseudogene TRBV3-2) to TRBJ1-6, with 8 nucleotides matching TRBD1. The CDR3 covers 16 residues. Germline-derived CDR1 and CDR2 are LGHDT and YNNKEL (reference sequence). V shed 4 bases, J shed 14 bases, and the junction held 16 bases outside the gene matches. DNA for the CDR3: TGTGCCAGCAGCCCCGCATATTCAGGACAGGGCATCACCCTCCACTTT. This gives the protein CASSPAYSGQGITLHF.

The CDR3 region is CASPTGTGEETQYF. The CDR3 nucleotides read TGTGCCAGCCCTACCGGGACAGGGGAAGAGACCCAGTACTTC. The chain uses TRBV25-1 and TRBJ2-5; 10 bases are a match to TRBD1. V shed 8 bases and J 3 bases; nucleotides not matched to a gene: 6. CDR1 and CDR2 (germline): MGHDK, SYGVNS. The CDR3 length is 14 residues.

The chain recombines TRBV6-6 with TRBJ1-1, with 8 bases matching TRBD1. The V and J ends lost 6 bases and 7 bases, in that order; junction bases with no gene match: 4. Germline-derived CDR1 and CDR2 are MNHNY and SVGAGI (reference sequence). The CDR3 covers 12 residues. The CDR3, as DNA: TGTGCCAGCAGACAGGGGGTTTATGAAGCTTTCTTT. This gives the protein CASRQGVYEAFF.

This chain uses TRBV6-5 with TRBJ2-3; no definite D call. Trimming pared 4 bases from V and 3 bases from J, leaving 8 bases between. CDR3 length: 13 residues. In germline, CDR1 is MNHEY, CDR2 SVGAGI. The CDR3 nucleotides read TGTGCCAGCAGTTTGACTGAAACAGATACGCAGTATTTT. It yields the protein CASSLTETDTQYF.

The chain recombines TRBV7-3 with TRBJ2-2, with D perhaps matching TRBD2 (6 bases). The CDR3 is 16 amino acids. Germline CDR1 and CDR2: SGHTA and FQGTGA. Trimming left V 5 bases short and J 4 bases short, with 17 bases between. CDR3 nucleotide sequence: TGTGCCAGCAGCCTAAGGAGGGCGGTCGGCACCGGGGAGCTGTTTTTT. Protein sequence: CASSLRRAVGTGELFF.

The chain links TRBV5-5 to TRBJ1-2; D may be TRBD1 (5 bases). Germline V lookup: CDR1 SGHKS, CDR2 YYEKEE (reference sequence). This CDR3 has 16 residues. The V and J ends lost 0 bases and 3 bases respectively, with 15 bases between them. CDR3 DNA: TGTGCCAGCAGCTTGGGAACCGGTTGGGGGGACTATGGCTACACCTTC. This encodes CASSLGTGWGDYGYTF.

This chain joins TRBV21-1 and TRBJ1-3; the table's D call of TRBD1 was not tested on the DNA. TRBV21-1 counts as a pseudogene. CDR3 length: 16 amino acids. CDR3 DNA: TGTGCCAGCAGCGCAAACAGGAACCTCTCTGGAAACACCATATATTTT. It yields the protein CASSANRNLSGNTIYF.

The CDR3 region is CSATGGGYGYTF. The CDR3 DNA is TGCAGCGCCACAGGGGGTGGCTATGGCTACACCTTC. This chain links TRBV29-1 with TRBJ1-2; 8 positions match TRBD1. Trimming cost V 7 bases and J 4 bases; bases outside gene matches: 5. The CDR3 is made up of 12 amino acids. The V gene's germline CDR1 is SQVTM and CDR2 ANQGSEA. Looking up the rest from reference TRBV29-1 and TRBJ1-2 gives the full variable domain: SAVISQKPSRDICQRGTSLTIQCQVDSQVTMMFWYRQQPGQSLTLIATANQGSEATYESGFVIDKFPISRPNLTFSTLTVSNMSPEDSSIYLCSATGGGYGYTFGSGTRLTVV.